This record concerns one T cell receptor (beta chain) sequence. It has no known antigen specificity. Nothing much larger sits one base from this clone, and base qualities are not available. The method behind the library was the immunoSEQ multiplex PCR assay. Each sample had some 9.7 x 10^4 TCR templates assayed by the deep sequencing platform. Genomic DNA extracted from sorted T cells was the material used for TCRbeta CDR3 sequencing. Under the source paper's analysis protocol: The R programming language was used for the clonal analysis of the TCRbeta CDR3 data. Alloreactive CD4+ and CD8+ clones were defined by comparing unstimulated samples with post-reaction CFSE-low samples. Alloreactive CD4+ clones were assigned to regulatory or non-regulatory origin by matching sequences to sorted unstimulated Treg and non-Treg repertoires. TCRdb retrieved this table from immuneACCESS and kept in-frame rearrangements only. Not all clones are present; in checked studies, unresolved V genes account for under half, and no reason is known for the remainder. For V, J and clone size, that table is used; D and trimming come from the DNA. In all, the sample holds approximately 100,000 clones, and nearly 95% of those were seen once. Around 12% of the sample comes from the top ten.

Sorted unstimulated T cells and proliferating T cells recovered from mixed lymphocyte reactions were subjected to TCRbeta CDR3 sequencing. Fresh whole blood from fewer than 12 HLA-typed healthy donors was used to isolate PBMCs. To map where alloreactive clones came from, CD4+ non-regulatory T cells in the unstimulated state were FACS-sorted. The CDR3 sequence holds 13 residues, the cysteine and phenylalanine included. Solely the CDR3 DNA is kept, with 39 bases framed from the first base. CDR1 SEHNR and CDR2 FQNEAQ were looked up in the germline V gene (reference sequence). Trimming at the junction amounts to 5 bases on V and 2 bases on J, and the germline ends lie 9 bases apart. The sample is drawn from a study of siplizumab effects on memory and regulatory T cells (dated by TCRdb to the late 2010s). Describing the broader study: The study looked at the effect of siplizumab, an anti-CD2 antibody, on alloreactive T-cell subsets in allogeneic mixed lymphocyte reactions made from human PBMCs.

The paper as a whole reports these results and caveats: About 75-96% of proliferating CD4+ or CD8+ clones could not be given a naive or memory phenotype. Because sequences below about 10^-5 frequency were poorly captured, only a minor fraction of alloreactive clones could be mapped to unstimulated subsets. Among mappable alloreactive CD4+ clones, an average Treg-derived fraction of roughly 70% was observed with siplizumab, compared with approximately 26% in control reactions. The suppressive function of proliferating Tregs from siplizumab cultures was not functionally confirmed. Compared with memory T cells, unstimulated naive T cells appeared more diverse, and naive cells seemed to make a substantial contribution to the alloresponse. The cumulative frequency of alloreactive sequences that could be traced back to unstimulated CD4+ memory T cells was significantly reduced by siplizumab.

The sequence was obtained from a human donor in good health. The sequencing input was non-Treg CD4+ T cells sorted from blood. Taken with the paper, the label for cell subset or site translates to: FACS-sorted unstimulated CD4+ non-regulatory T cells. Recombination linked TRBV7-9 to TRBJ1-2; a tentative D match to TRBD1 spans 5 bases. The DNA sequence is as follows: TGTGCCAGCAGCAGGGGCATCAACTATGGCTACACCTTC. It encodes CASSRGINYGYTF.